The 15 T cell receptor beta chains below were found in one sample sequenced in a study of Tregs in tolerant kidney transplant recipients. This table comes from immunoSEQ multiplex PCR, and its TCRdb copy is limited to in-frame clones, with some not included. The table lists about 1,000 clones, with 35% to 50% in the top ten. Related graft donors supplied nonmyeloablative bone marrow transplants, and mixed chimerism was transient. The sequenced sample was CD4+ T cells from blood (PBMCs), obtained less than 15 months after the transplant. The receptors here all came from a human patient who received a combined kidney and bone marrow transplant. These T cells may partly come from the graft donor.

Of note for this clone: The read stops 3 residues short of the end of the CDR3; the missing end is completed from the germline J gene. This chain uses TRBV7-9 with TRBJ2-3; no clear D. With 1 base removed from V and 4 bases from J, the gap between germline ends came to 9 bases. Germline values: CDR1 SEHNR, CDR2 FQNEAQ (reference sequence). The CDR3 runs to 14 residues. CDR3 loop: CASSLGFKADTQYF. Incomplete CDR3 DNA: TGTGCCAGCAGCTTAGGGTTTAAGGCAGATACG.

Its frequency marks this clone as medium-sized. The CDR3 bases that were read are TGTGCCATCAGAGAGGCGCTACTACAGGGGAACACTGAA. Amino acid sequence: CAIREALLQGNTE. The full CDR3 reads CAIREALLQGNTEAFF. The chain employs TRBV10-3 and TRBJ1-1, with D possibly TRBD1 on 6 matching bases. The read ends 3 residues early relative to the CDR3; the germline J gene fills the gap. There are 16 residues in the CDR3. Germline assignment: CDR1 ENHRY and CDR2 SYGVKD. Deletions cut 6 bases from V and 1 base from J, with 18 bases between.

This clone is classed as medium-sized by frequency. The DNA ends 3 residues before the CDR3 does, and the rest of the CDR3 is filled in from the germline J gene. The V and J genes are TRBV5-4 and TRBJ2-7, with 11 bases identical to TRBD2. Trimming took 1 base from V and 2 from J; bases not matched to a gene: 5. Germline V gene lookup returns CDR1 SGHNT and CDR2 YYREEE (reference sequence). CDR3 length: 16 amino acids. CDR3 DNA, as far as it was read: TGTGCCAGCAGCTTGCTTACGGGACTAGCGGCCTACGAG. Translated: CASSLLTGLAAYE. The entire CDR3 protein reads CASSLLTGLAAYEQYF.

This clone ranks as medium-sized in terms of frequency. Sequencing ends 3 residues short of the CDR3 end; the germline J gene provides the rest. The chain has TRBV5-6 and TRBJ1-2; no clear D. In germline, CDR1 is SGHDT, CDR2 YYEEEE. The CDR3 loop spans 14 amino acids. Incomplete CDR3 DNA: TGTGCCAGCAGCTTGGAGAGGCAGGCGTTGGGC. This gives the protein CASSLERQALG. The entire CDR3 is CASSLERQALGYTF.

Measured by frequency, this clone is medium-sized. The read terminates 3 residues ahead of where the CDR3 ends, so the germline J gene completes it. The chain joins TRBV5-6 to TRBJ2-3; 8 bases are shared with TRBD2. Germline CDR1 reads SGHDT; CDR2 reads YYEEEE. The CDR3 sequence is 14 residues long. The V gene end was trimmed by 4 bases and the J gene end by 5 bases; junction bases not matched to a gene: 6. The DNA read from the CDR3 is TGTGCCAGCAGCATGGGACTAGGTCTAGATACG. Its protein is CASSMGLGLDT. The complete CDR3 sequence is CASSMGLGLDTQYF.

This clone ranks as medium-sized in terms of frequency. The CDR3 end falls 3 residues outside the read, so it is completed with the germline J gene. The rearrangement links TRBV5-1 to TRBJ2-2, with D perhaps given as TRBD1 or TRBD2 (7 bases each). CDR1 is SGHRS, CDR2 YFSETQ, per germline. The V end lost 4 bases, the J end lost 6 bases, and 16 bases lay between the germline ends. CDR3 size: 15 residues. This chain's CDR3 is CASSPWEGAAGELFF. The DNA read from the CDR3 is TGCGCCAGCAGCCCTTGGGAGGGGGCGGCCGGGGAG.

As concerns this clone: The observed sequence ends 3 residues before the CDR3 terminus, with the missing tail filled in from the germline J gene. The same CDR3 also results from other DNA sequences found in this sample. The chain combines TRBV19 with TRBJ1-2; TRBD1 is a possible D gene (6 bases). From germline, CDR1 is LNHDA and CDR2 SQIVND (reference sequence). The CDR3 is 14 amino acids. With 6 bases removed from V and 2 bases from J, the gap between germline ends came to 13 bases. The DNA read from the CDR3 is TGTGCCAGTAGGCCGACAGGCGGAAACTATGGC. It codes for CASRPTGGNYG. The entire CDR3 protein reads CASRPTGGNYGYTF.

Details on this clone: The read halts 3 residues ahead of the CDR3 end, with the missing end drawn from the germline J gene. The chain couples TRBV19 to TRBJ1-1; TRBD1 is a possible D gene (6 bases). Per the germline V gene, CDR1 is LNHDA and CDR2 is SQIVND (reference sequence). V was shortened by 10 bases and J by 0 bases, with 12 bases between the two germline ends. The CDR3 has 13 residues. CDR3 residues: CATRDIMNTEAFF. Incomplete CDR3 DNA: TGTGCCACGAGGGACATCATGAACACTGAA.

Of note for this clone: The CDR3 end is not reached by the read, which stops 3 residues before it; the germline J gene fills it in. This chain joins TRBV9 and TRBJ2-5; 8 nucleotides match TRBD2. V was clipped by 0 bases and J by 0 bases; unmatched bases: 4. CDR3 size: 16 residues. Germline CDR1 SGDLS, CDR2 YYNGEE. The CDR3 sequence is CASSVGVAGHQETQYF. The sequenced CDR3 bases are TGTGCCAGCAGCGTAGGGGTAGCGGGACACCAAGAGACC.

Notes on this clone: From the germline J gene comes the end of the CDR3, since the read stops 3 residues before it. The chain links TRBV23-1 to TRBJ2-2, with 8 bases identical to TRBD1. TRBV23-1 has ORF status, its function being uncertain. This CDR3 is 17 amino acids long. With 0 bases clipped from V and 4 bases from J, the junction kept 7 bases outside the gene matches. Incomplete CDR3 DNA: TGCGCCAGCAGTCAATCGAGTGGACAGGGATGCACCGGGGAG. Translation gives CASSQSSGQGCTGE. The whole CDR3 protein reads CASSQSSGQGCTGELFF.

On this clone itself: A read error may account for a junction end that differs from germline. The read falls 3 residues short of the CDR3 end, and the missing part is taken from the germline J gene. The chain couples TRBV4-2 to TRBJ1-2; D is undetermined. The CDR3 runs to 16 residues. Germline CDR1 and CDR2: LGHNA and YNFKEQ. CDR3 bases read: TGCGCCAGCAGCCAAGGGCTTTGGCAGGACTACTATGGC. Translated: CASSQGLWQDYYG. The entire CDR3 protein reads CASSQGLWQDYYGYTF.

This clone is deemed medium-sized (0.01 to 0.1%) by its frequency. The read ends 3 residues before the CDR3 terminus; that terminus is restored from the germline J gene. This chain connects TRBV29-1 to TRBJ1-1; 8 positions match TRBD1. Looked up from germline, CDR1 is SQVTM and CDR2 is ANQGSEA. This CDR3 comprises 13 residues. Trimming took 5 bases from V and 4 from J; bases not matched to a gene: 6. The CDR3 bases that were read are TGCAGCGTTTCCAGGGGGCTTGGCACTGAA. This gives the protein CSVSRGLGTE. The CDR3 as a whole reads CSVSRGLGTEAFF. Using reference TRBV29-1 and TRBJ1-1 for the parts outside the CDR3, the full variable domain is SAVISQKPSRDICQRGTSLTIQCQVDSQVTMMFWYRQQPGQSLTLIATANQGSEATYESGFVIDKFPISRPNLTFSTLTVSNMSPEDSSIYLCSVSRGLGTEAFFGQGTRLTVV.

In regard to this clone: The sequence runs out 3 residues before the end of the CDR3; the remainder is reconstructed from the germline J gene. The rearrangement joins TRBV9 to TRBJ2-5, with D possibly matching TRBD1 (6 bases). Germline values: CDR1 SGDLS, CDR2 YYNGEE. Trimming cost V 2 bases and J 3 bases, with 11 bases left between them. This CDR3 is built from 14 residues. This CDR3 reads CASSVEGQKETQYF. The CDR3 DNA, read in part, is TGTGCCAGCAGCGTGGAAGGACAGAAAGAGACC.

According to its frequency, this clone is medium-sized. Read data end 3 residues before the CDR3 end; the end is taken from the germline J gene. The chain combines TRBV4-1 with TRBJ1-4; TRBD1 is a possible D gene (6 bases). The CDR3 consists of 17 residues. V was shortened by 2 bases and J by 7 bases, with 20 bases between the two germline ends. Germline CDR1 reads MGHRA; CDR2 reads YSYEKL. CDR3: CASSQHGMQGIGEKLFF. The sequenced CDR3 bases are TGCGCCAGCAGCCAACATGGGATGCAGGGGATCGGTGAAAAA.

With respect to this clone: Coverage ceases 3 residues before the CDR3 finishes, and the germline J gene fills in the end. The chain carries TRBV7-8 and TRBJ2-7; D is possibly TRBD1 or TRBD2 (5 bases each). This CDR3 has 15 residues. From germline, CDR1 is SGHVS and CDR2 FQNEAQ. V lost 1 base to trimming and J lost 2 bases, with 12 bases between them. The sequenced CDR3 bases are TGTGCCAGCAGCTTAGTGGCAGGGAGCACCTACGAG. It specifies CASSLVAGSTYE. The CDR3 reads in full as CASSLVAGSTYEQYF.